This TCR beta chain was sequenced for a study of CD8+CD57+ T cells in acquired aplastic anemia. Overall study: Sorted cells (CD4+ and CD8+) yielded DNA amounts that averaged approximately 3.2 ug. Regarding the study as a whole: Overlap between patients and controls comprised just under 30 CD8+ CDR3 sequences.

For sequencing, patients were chosen who had shown expansion of CD8+CD57+ cells by flow cytometry. No therapy had been given to the patients at the time of blood sampling. Genomic DNA provided the template from which TCR beta VDJ and CDR3 profiles were obtained. TCRdb re-called the reads with MiXCR, one entry per CDR3 protein. The profile shows 200,000 to 250,000 distinct CDR3 sequences, roughly 50% of them singletons. The CDR3 length is 14 residues. Germline V lookup: CDR1 ENHRY, CDR2 SYGVKD. With respect to this clonotype: Its target is unknown. One junction end disagrees with the germline gene, perhaps due to a read error.

This sequence was found in a human donor with aplastic anemia. The source material was sorted CD4+, CD8+, or CD8+CD57+ T cells (not recorded which) from PBMCs. The gene calls are TRBV10-3 and TRBJ2-2; D is possibly TRBD1 or TRBD2 (5 bases each). The CDR3: CASSYGGNTGELFF. The CDR3 DNA reads TGTGCCAGCAGTTATGGGGGGAACACCGGGGAGCTGTTTTTT.